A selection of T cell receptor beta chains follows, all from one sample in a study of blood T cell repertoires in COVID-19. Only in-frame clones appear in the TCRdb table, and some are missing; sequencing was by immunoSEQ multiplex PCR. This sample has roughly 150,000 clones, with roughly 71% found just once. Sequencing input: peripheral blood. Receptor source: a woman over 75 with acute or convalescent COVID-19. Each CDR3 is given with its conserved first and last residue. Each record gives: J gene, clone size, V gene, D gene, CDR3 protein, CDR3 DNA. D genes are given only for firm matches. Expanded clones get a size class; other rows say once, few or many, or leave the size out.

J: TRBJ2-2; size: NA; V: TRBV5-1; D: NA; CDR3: CASSFAAGELFF; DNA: TGCGCCAGCAGCTTTGCGGCCGGGGAGCTGTTTTTT
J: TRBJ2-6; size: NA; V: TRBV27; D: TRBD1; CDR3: CASSLARQGTYSGANVLTF; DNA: TGTGCCAGCAGTTTAGCGAGACAGGGAACTTACTCTGGGGCCAACGTCCTGACTTTC
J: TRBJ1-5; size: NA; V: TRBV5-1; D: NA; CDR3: CASSPGQPHQPQHF; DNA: TGCGCCAGCAGCCCCGGACAGCCCCATCAGCCCCAGCATTTT
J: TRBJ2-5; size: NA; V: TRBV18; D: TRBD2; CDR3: CASSPRIAGGETQYF; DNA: TGTGCCAGCTCACCAAGAATAGCGGGGGGCGAGACCCAGTACTTC
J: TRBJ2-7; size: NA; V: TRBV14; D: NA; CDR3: CASSPQGGKYEQYF; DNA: TGTGCCAGCAGCCCCCAGGGGGGAAAATACGAGCAGTACTTC
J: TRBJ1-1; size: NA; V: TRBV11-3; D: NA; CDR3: CASSLTPDTEAFF; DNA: TGTGCCAGCAGCTTAACTCCTGACACTGAAGCTTTCTTT
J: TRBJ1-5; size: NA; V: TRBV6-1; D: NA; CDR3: CASSGGGSLGYSNQPQHF; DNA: TGTGCCAGCAGTGGGGGGGGGAGTTTGGGGTATAGCAATCAGCCCCAGCATTTT
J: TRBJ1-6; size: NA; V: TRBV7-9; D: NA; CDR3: CASTAYGGLGSSPLHF; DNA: TGTGCCAGCACCGCTTATGGGGGCCTGGGTAGTTCACCCCTCCACTTT
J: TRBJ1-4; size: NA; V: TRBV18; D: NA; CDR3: CASSWTAATNEKLFF; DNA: TGTGCCAGCTCATGGACAGCTGCAACTAATGAAAAACTGTTTTTT
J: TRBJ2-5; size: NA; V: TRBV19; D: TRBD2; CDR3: CASTPSTSGETQYF; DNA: TGTGCCAGTACCCCCTCGACTAGCGGAGAGACCCAGTACTTC
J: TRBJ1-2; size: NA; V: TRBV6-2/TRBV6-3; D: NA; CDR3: CASSYGGRLDGYGYTF; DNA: TGTGCCAGCAGTTACGGAGGGCGCCTCGATGGATATGGCTACACCTTC
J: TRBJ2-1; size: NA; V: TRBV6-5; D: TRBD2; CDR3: CASLSGSSYNEQFF; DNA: TGTGCCAGCCTAAGCGGGAGCTCCTACAATGAGCAGTTCTTC
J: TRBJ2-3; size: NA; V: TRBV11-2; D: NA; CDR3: CASSSLSNTDTQYF; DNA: TGTGCCAGCAGCTCTCTTAGTAACACAGATACGCAGTATTTT
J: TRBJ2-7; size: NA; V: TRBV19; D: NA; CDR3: CASSIAAGTPYEQYF; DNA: TGTGCCAGTAGTATCGCTGCCGGGACACCCTACGAGCAGTACTTC
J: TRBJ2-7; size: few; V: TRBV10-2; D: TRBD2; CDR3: CASSEIASGMKYF; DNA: TGCGCCAGCAGTGAGATTGCTAGCGGGATGAAGTACTTC
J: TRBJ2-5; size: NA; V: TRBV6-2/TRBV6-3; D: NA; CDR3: CASSYGAGLQETQYF; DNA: TGTGCCAGCAGTTACGGGGCGGGACTGCAAGAGACCCAGTACTTC
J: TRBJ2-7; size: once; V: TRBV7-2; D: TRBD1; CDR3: CASSLYGTGVYEQYF; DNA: TGTGCCAGCAGCTTATATGGGACAGGGGTCTACGAGCAGTACTTC
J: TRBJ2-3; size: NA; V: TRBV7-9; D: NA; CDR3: CASSLVAADTQYF; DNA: TGTGCCAGCAGCTTGGTGGCCGCAGATACGCAGTATTTT
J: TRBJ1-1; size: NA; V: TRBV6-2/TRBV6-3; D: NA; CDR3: CASSYPVVGGGTEAFF; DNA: TGTGCCAGCAGTTACCCGGTTGTGGGAGGCGGCACTGAAGCTTTCTTT
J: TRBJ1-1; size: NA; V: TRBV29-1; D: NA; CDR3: CSVSLQVGDTEAFF; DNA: TGCAGCGTTTCTTTACAGGTAGGGGACACTGAAGCTTTCTTT
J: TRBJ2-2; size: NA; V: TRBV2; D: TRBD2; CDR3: CASSFSGGLNTGELFF; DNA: TGTGCCAGCAGTTTTAGCGGGGGCCTGAACACCGGGGAGCTGTTTTTT
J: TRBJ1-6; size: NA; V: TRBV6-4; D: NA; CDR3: CASSTEGNNSPLHF; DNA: TGTGCCAGTTCAACGGAGGGAAATAATTCACCCCTCCACTTT
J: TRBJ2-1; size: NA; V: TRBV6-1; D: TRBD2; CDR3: CASSEEEVAGWYNEQFF; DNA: TGTGCCAGCAGTGAAGAAGAAGTAGCGGGTTGGTACAATGAGCAGTTCTTC
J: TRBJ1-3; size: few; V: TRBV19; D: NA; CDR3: CASSLAGSGNTIYF; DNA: TGTGCCAGTAGTTTAGCAGGGTCTGGAAACACCATATATTTT
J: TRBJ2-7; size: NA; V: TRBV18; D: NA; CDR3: CASSPPARVGDEQYF; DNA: TGTGCCAGCTCACCACCGGCCAGGGTGGGCGACGAGCAGTACTTC
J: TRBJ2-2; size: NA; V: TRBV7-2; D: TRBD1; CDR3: CASTFLQGAPAGELFF; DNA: TGTGCCAGCACCTTCCTCCAGGGGGCGCCGGCCGGGGAGCTGTTTTTT
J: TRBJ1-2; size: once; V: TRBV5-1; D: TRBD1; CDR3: CASSLPGTGSNLPYGYTF; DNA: TGCGCCAGCAGCTTGCCTGGGACAGGGAGCAACTTACCCTATGGCTACACCTTC
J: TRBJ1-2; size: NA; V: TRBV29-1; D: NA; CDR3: CSVRTSRDYGYTF; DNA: TGCAGCGTACGGACATCCCGGGACTATGGCTACACCTTC
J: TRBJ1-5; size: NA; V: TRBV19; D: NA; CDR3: CASSIRGQTNQPQHF; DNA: TGTGCCAGTAGTATTAGAGGACAGACCAATCAGCCCCAGCATTTT
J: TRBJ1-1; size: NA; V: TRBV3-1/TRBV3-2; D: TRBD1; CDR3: CASSHHSAGQGAPGGAEAFF; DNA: TGTGCCAGCAGCCATCACTCCGCGGGACAGGGGGCGCCGGGGGGAGCTGAAGCTTTCTTT
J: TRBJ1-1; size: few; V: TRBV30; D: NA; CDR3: CAWSREQGRATEAFF; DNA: TGTGCCTGGAGTAGGGAACAGGGTAGGGCCACTGAAGCTTTCTTT
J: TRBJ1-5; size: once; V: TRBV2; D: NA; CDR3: CASSPGTSFSNQPQHF; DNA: TGTGCCAGCAGCCCCGGGACATCGTTTAGCAATCAGCCCCAGCATTTT